One sample yielded the 14 T cell receptor beta chains listed below, sequenced in a study of blood T cell repertoires in COVID-19. The assay was immunoSEQ multiplex PCR, and TCRdb's table has in-frame clones only and misses some. Altogether approximately 450,000 clones are present, approximately 90% being singletons, with the ten largest covering approximately 4.5%. The sequencing sample was made of peripheral blood. These receptors originate from a woman aged 25 to 45 with acute or convalescent COVID-19.

The V gene is TRBV12-5, the J gene TRBJ2-7; 8 positions agree with TRBD1. The CDR3 sequence is 18 residues long. The germline V gene has CDR1 LGHNT and CDR2 FRNRAP. V shed 0 bases and J 0 bases; nucleotides not matched to a gene: 10. The CDR3 nucleotides read TGTGCTAGTGGTTTGGTAAAAATAGGACAGGGATACTCCTACGAGCAGTACTTC. Translating gives CASGLVKIGQGYSYEQYF.

The chain employs TRBV5-8 and TRBJ2-6; the D gene is possibly TRBD1 (5 bases). Germline lookup yields CDR1 SGHTS and CDR2 YDEGEE. Trimming took off 4 bases at V and 0 bases at J, with 11 bases between the two ends. There are 16 residues in the CDR3. The CDR3 coding sequence is TGTGCCAGCAGCGCCAGGGTCTCCTCTGGGGCCAACGTCCTGACTTTC. Its protein product is CASSARVSSGANVLTF.

The chain joins TRBV4-1 to TRBJ2-1, with 14 bases that match TRBD2. The V gene end was trimmed by 1 base and the J gene end by 6 bases; junction bases not matched to a gene: 11. Germline values: CDR1 MGHRA, CDR2 YSYEKL. This CDR3 has 19 amino acids. CDR3 sequence (DNA): TGCGCCAGCAGCCAAGGATGGACTAGCGGGGGGCCACGGATCAATGAGCAGTTCTTC. This translates into CASSQGWTSGGPRINEQFF.

CDR3 nucleotides: TGTGCCAGCAGTTACCCCCTAGCGGGGGGCCGGAATGAGCAGTTCTTC. This encodes CASSYPLAGGRNEQFF. V and J are TRBV6-5 and TRBJ2-1, with 11 positions matching TRBD2. This CDR3 is built from 16 residues. With 2 bases clipped from V and 7 bases from J, the junction kept 7 bases outside the gene matches. In germline, CDR1 is MNHEY, CDR2 SVGAGI.

The chain combines TRBV24-1 with TRBJ2-2, with 7 bases aligning to TRBD1. V lost 8 bases and J lost 3; bases outside the gene matches: 11. This CDR3 contains 16 residues. Germline V CDR1 and CDR2: KGHDR, SFDVKD. The CDR3 is CATNSGRQGDTGELFF. The CDR3 bases are TGTGCCACCAACTCTGGGCGACAGGGAGACACCGGGGAGCTGTTTTTT.

J is TRBJ1-6 and V is TRBV11-2, with TRBD1 identical over 7 bases. In germline, CDR1 is SGHAT, CDR2 FQNNGV. This CDR3 is 15 amino acids long. With 4 bases clipped from V and 9 bases from J, the junction kept 9 bases outside the gene matches. The CDR3 loop is CASSSQNDRVSPLHF. The DNA for the CDR3 is TGTGCCAGCAGCTCTCAGAATGACAGGGTTTCACCCCTCCACTTT.

The chain links TRBV15 to TRBJ2-7, with D perhaps matching TRBD1 (5 bases). This CDR3 comprises 14 residues. V was cut by 1 base and J by 3 bases, with 10 bases left in between. CDR1 is LNHNV and CDR2 is YYDKDF in the germline V gene (reference sequence). The DNA of the CDR3 is TGTGCCACCAGCAGAGCACGACAGAACTACGAGCAGTACTTC. This sequence encodes CATSRARQNYEQYF. The full variable domain, completed using reference TRBV15 and TRBJ2-7, is DAMVIQNPRYQVTQFGKPVTLSCSQTLNHNVMYWYQQKSSQAPKLLFHYYDKDFNNEADTPDNFQSRRPNTSFCFLDIRSPGLGDTAMYLCATSRARQNYEQYFGPGTRLTVT.

This clone was seen a single time. The gene calls are TRBV21-1 and TRBJ2-7; the table names TRBD1, a call not compared with the DNA. TRBV21-1 is a pseudogene segment. The CDR3 sequence is 13 residues long. As DNA, the CDR3 is TGTGCTAGCGGGACAGGGTCCCATTTGGAGCAGTACTTC. It codes for CASGTGSHLEQYF.

This chain uses TRBV9 with TRBJ2-7, with TRBD1 matching over 10 bases. The CDR3 is 15 residues long. V dropped 3 bases and J dropped 6; count of bases not matched to a gene: 9. Germline-derived CDR1 and CDR2 are SGDLS and YYNGEE. CDR3 in DNA: TGTGCCAGCAGCGCCCGGGGACAGGGGACTAGCGAGCAGTACTTC. Translated: CASSARGQGTSEQYF.

This rearrangement joins TRBV27 to TRBJ2-7; 10 bases align to TRBD1. The germline CDR1 and CDR2 sequences are MNHEY and SMNVEV (reference sequence). Germline trimming cut 8 bases from V and 4 bases from J; bases unmatched to any gene: 8. The CDR3 totals 14 residues. CDR3 residues: CASGPVDRGYEQYF. CDR3 coding DNA: TGTGCCAGCGGCCCCGTGGACAGGGGGTACGAGCAGTACTTC.

The chain uses TRBV7-9 and TRBJ2-5, with TRBD1 matching over 7 bases. CDR1 is SEHNR and CDR2 is FQNEAQ in the germline V gene (reference sequence). CDR3 length equals 15 residues. J gave up 1 base and V 5 bases, and 7 bases lay outside the gene matches. CDR3 sequence reads: CASSDITGVQETQYF. CDR3 coding DNA: TGTGCCAGCAGCGACATAACAGGGGTCCAAGAGACCCAGTACTTC.

This chain links TRBV10-3 with TRBJ1-5; weak D call: TRBD1 (5 bases). From germline, CDR1 is ENHRY and CDR2 SYGVKD. There are 14 residues in the CDR3. V was pared by 5 bases and J by 3 bases, with 11 bases between. The CDR3 nucleotides are TGTGCCATCAGTCCCGACAGCCTCAATCAGCCCCAGCATTTT. It codes for CAISPDSLNQPQHF.

This chain joins TRBV5-6 and TRBJ1-1, with D unresolved. CDR1 is SGHDT, CDR2 YYEEEE, per germline. V was clipped by 4 bases and J by 0 bases, with 7 bases between them. The CDR3 is 13 amino acids. The DNA for the CDR3 is TGTGCCAGCAGCCAACAGATGAACACTGAAGCTTTCTTT. Its protein product is CASSQQMNTEAFF.

On this clone itself: One end of the junction varies from germline; a read error may be responsible. The rearrangement joins TRBV3-1 (or the pseudogene TRBV3-2) to TRBJ2-2; 8 bases are shared with TRBD2. The V gene's germline CDR1 is LGHDT and CDR2 YNNKEL (reference sequence). The CDR3 is made up of 16 amino acids. This CDR3 reads CASSQTAGANAGELFF. In DNA, the CDR3 is TGTGCCAGCAGCCAAACAGCGGGGGCGAACGCCGGGGAGCTGTTTTTT.